This entry lists 24 T cell receptor beta chains sequenced from one sample in a study of T-cell memory formation after mild COVID-19 (dated by TCRdb to the early 2020s). Receptors were amplified or captured by 5' RACE. Instrument on record: Illumina NovaSeq 6000. The public reads were reanalyzed by TCRdb: fastp trimming at Q25, MiXCR alignment, in-frame beta chains only. Rows matching on CDR3 protein sequence are summarized as one entry with the most common DNA and genes. For this sample the table gives around 410,000 distinct CDR3 sequences, of which roughly a quarter were detected only once. Around 13% of the sample lies in the top ten. Source material: PBMCs or a T cell subset sorted from them (not recorded which). These receptors originate from an adult woman who had mild COVID-19 (a few samples of this study predate the infection). The sample titles of this study are shuffled in the database, so cell type and time point are left out; the donor was told from shared clones.

This clonotype was recorded a few times. J is TRBJ2-7 and V is TRBV20-1; no clear D. V was pared by 1 base and J by 1 base, with 11 bases between. The CDR3 is 14 residues long. Germline values: CDR1 DFQATT, CDR2 SNEGSKA (reference sequence). The CDR3 sequence is CSARATPTSYEQYF. The CDR3 region has the DNA TGCAGTGCTAGAGCGACTCCAACTTCCTACGAGCAGTACTTC.

The chain links TRBV12-3 or TRBV12-4 to TRBJ1-1, with TRBD1 as a possible D gene (6 bases). The CDR3 is 13 amino acids. Trimming took 5 bases from V and 4 from J, leaving 11 bases between them. The CDR3 here is CASSRVRGTEAFF. In nucleotides, the CDR3 is TGTGCCAGCAGTCGGGTCAGGGGCACTGAAGCTTTCTTT.

The chain combines TRBV19 with TRBJ2-3; 7 positions match TRBD2. This CDR3 is 17 amino acids long. Per germline, CDR1 LNHDA and CDR2 SQIVND (reference sequence). Trimming at V came to 8 bases and at J to 0 bases, leaving 14 bases not matched to a gene. In DNA form, the CDR3 reads TGTGCCAGTCCCCTATTGGAACGGGAGGCAAGCACAGATACGCAGTATTTT. Protein sequence: CASPLLEREASTDTQYF.

This clonotype appeared a single time. V is TRBV30 and J is TRBJ2-6, with D uncertain. Deletions cut 1 base from V and 3 bases from J, with 4 bases between. The CDR3 is 13 amino acids. Germline lookup yields CDR1 GTSNPN and CDR2 SVGIG (reference sequence). The CDR3 sequence is CAWSDRGANVLTF. For the CDR3, the DNA is TGTGCCTGGAGTGATCGTGGGGCCAACGTCCTGACTTTC.

This clonotype showed up just a few times. The chain joins TRBV19 to TRBJ1-5; D gene unclear. Germline V gives CDR1 LNHDA, CDR2 SQIVND (reference sequence). Trimming left V 3 bases short and J 3 bases short, with 12 bases between. CDR3 length: 15 residues. The CDR3 nucleotides are TGTGCCAGTAGTATTTTTCTCAAGAACAATCAGCCCCAGCATTTT. Its translation: CASSIFLKNNQPQHF.

This rearrangement joins TRBV7-8 to TRBJ2-3; 7 positions agree with TRBD1. The CDR3 spans 14 residues. The ends lost 6 bases at V and 4 bases at J; junction bases unmatched: 7. Per the germline V gene, CDR1 is SGHVS and CDR2 is FQNEAQ. The CDR3: CASRQGTGADTQYF. CDR3 nucleotides: TGTGCCAGCAGACAGGGGACCGGGGCAGATACGCAGTATTTT.

This sequence joins TRBV7-6 and TRBJ2-7; maybe TRBD1 (6 bases). This CDR3 has 13 amino acids. CDR1 is SGHVS and CDR2 is FNYEAQ in the germline V gene. Trimming removed 5 bases at V and 3 bases at J, with 11 bases between. The CDR3: CASSRTEDYEQYF. CDR3 in DNA: TGTGCCAGCAGCCGGACAGAAGACTACGAGCAGTACTTC.

V and J are TRBV7-2 and TRBJ1-3; no definite D call. The length of the CDR3 is 15 residues. The germline V gene has CDR1 SGHTA and CDR2 FQGNSA. V gave up 0 bases and J gave up 4 bases, with 10 bases separating them. The DNA of the CDR3 is TGTGCCAGCAGCTTAGCAAGGTCGCAAGGAAACACCATATATTTT. This encodes CASSLARSQGNTIYF.

There are a few counts of this clonotype. The chain is built from TRBV7-6 and TRBJ1-4, with a tentative D call TRBD1 (5 bases). The CDR3 loop spans 15 amino acids. V was clipped by 0 bases and J by 5 bases, with 10 bases between them. CDR1 and CDR2 from the germline V gene are SGHVS and FNYEAQ. As DNA, the CDR3 is TGTGCCAGCAGCTTAGCTACAGGCCCCAATGAAAAACTGTTTTTT. Translating it yields CASSLATGPNEKLFF.

V gene TRBV28 combines with J gene TRBJ2-7, with D maybe TRBD1 (6 bases). Germline CDR1 MDHEN, CDR2 SYDVKM. V shed 6 bases and J shed 3 bases, with 12 bases lying between them. The CDR3 runs 13 residues. CDR3 nucleotide sequence: TGTGCCAGCAGCTCGGACAGACACTACGAGCAGTACTTC. Amino acids: CASSSDRHYEQYF.

The chain has TRBV7-9 and TRBJ2-3; 8 bases match TRBD1. V dropped 5 bases and J dropped 4; count of bases not matched to a gene: 5. In germline, CDR1 is SEHNR, CDR2 FQNEAQ (reference sequence). This CDR3 has 14 amino acids. DNA of the CDR3: TGTGCCAGCAGCCGGACAGGGAGGCCAGATACGCAGTATTTT. It yields the protein CASSRTGRPDTQYF.

This clonotype came up a few times. The chain links TRBV4-1 to TRBJ1-1, with TRBD1 matching 9 bases. This CDR3 is 14 amino acids long. Trimming at V came to 4 bases and at J to 4 bases, leaving 4 bases not matched to a gene. The germline V gene encodes CDR1 MGHRA and CDR2 YSYEKL. Here the CDR3 reads CASSLGQGVTEAFF. Here the CDR3 DNA reads TGCGCCAGCAGCCTGGGACAGGGAGTCACTGAAGCTTTCTTT.

The gene calls are TRBV2 and TRBJ1-3; 7 bases are shared with TRBD1. Trimming at V came to 6 bases and at J to 0 bases, leaving 5 bases not matched to a gene. Looked up from germline, CDR1 is SNHLY and CDR2 is FYNNEI. The CDR3 covers 15 residues. In nucleotides, the CDR3 is TGTGCCAGCAGACGACAGGGATCCTCTGGAAACACCATATATTTT. Its protein product is CASRRQGSSGNTIYF.

The V call is TRBV12-3 or TRBV12-4, the J call TRBJ2-1, with D possibly matching TRBD1 (6 bases). CDR3 length equals 16 residues. Trimming pared 5 bases from V and 9 bases from J, leaving 23 bases between. For the CDR3, the DNA is TGTGCCAGCAGTCCCCCCAAGGGGATTAGGGGGTTTGAGCAGTTCTTC. Encoded protein: CASSPPKGIRGFEQFF.

This clonotype showed up just a few times. This chain uses TRBV12-5 with TRBJ2-7; D unclear. V was cut by 7 bases and J by 3 bases, with 4 bases left in between. Germline assignment: CDR1 LGHNT and CDR2 FRNRAP. The CDR3 has 10 residues. CDR3 sequence (DNA): TGTGCTAGTGCCCACTACGAGCAGTACTTC. Encoded protein: CASAHYEQYF.

The V call is TRBV12-3 or TRBV12-4, the J call TRBJ1-2, with unresolved D. The CDR3 spans 12 residues. With 3 bases removed from V and 4 bases from J, the gap between germline ends came to 6 bases. CDR3 in DNA: TGTGCCAGCAGTTTCCCCACCTATGGCTACACCTTC. This encodes CASSFPTYGYTF.

In this sample, this clonotype turned up many times. The chain joins TRBV3-1 to TRBJ2-1; 12 nucleotides agree with TRBD2. V gave up 1 base and J gave up 8 bases; unmatched junction bases: 9. The CDR3 is 17 amino acids. Germline V CDR1 and CDR2: LGHDT, YNNKEL (reference sequence). The CDR3 loop is CASSQGLAGEGRDEQFF. The CDR3 nucleotides read TGTGCCAGCAGCCAAGGACTAGCGGGAGAAGGGAGGGATGAGCAGTTCTTC.

The gene calls are TRBV29-1 and TRBJ2-3, with 9 positions matching TRBD1. Trimming took 6 bases from V and 6 from J; bases not matched to a gene: 10. CDR1 is SQVTM, CDR2 ANQGSEA, per germline. The CDR3 runs 14 residues. The CDR3 region is CSVRLTGGEDTQYF. The CDR3 DNA sequence: TGCAGCGTACGACTCACAGGGGGCGAGGATACGCAGTATTTT.

The chain couples TRBV20-1 to TRBJ2-7, with unresolved D. The CDR3 covers 13 residues. Trimming cost V 0 bases and J 2 bases, with 8 bases left between them. Germline CDR1 DFQATT, CDR2 SNEGSKA (reference sequence). The DNA for the CDR3 is TGCAGTGCTAGAGATCAGCCCCCCTACGAGCAGTACTTC. It yields the protein CSARDQPPYEQYF.

This sequence joins TRBV6-4 and TRBJ2-1; no reliable D call. CDR3 length equals 11 residues. V was clipped by 5 bases and J by 8 bases, with 7 bases between them. Germline V gene sequence: CDR1 MRHNA, CDR2 SNTAGT. CDR3 nucleotide sequence: TGTGCCAGCAGTCGGATCCATGAGCAGTTCTTC. It codes for CASSRIHEQFF.

The sample holds a few counts of this clonotype. The V gene is TRBV5-6, the J gene TRBJ2-1, with 8 bases aligning to TRBD1. V was clipped by 0 bases and J by 4 bases; unmatched bases: 9. This CDR3 comprises 17 residues. In germline, CDR1 is SGHDT, CDR2 YYEEEE. The CDR3 reads CASSLGDRQGSYNEQFF. The DNA for the CDR3 is TGTGCCAGCAGCTTGGGGGACCGACAGGGGTCATACAATGAGCAGTTCTTC. The full variable domain, with the rest looked up from reference TRBV5-6 and TRBJ2-1, is DAGVTQSPTHLIKTRGQQVTLRCSPKSGHDTVSWYQQALGQGPQFIFQYYEEEERQRGNFPDRFSGHQFPNYSSELNVNALLLGDSALYLCASSLGDRQGSYNEQFFGPGTRLTVL.

About this clonotype itself: Since a much larger clone is just one base distant, this may be a read error. The rearrangement uses TRBV9 and TRBJ1-5; D gene uncertain. The CDR3 extends over 14 amino acids. Germline CDR1 reads SGDLS; CDR2 reads YYNGEE. The CDR3 sequence is CASSPGLGDQPKHF. The CDR3 region has the DNA TGTGCCAGCAGCCCGGGTTTGGGAGATCAGCCCAAGCATTTT.

The chain carries TRBV7-9 and TRBJ2-1, with D perhaps matching TRBD2 (6 bases). Germline V gene sequence: CDR1 SEHNR, CDR2 FQNEAQ (reference sequence). The V end lost 4 bases, the J end lost 5 bases, and 24 bases lay between the germline ends. This CDR3 comprises 18 residues. The CDR3 region has the DNA TGTGCCAGCAGCTCACACCCGACAGCGGGTTACGAAGACAATGAGCAGTTCTTC. Translating gives CASSSHPTAGYEDNEQFF. The full variable domain, with the rest looked up from reference TRBV7-9 and TRBJ2-1, is DTGVSQNPRHKITKRGQNVTFRCDPISEHNRLYWYRQTLGQGPEFLTYFQNEAQLEKSRLLSDRFSAERPKGSFSTLEIQRTEQGDSAMYLCASSSHPTAGYEDNEQFFGPGTRLTVL.

The chain combines TRBV27 with TRBJ2-7; 7 nucleotides line up with TRBD2. The V gene's germline CDR1 is MNHEY and CDR2 SMNVEV (reference sequence). The CDR3 is 15 residues long. V gave up 5 bases and J gave up 2 bases; unmatched junction bases: 9. The CDR3, as DNA: TGTGCCAGCAGTGCCCGAGCGGGGCTAACCTACGAGCAGTACTTC. It encodes CASSARAGLTYEQYF.